This T cell receptor beta chain is from a study of blood T cell repertoires in COVID-19. Study overall: Specimens from acute and convalescent COVID-19 originated in the United States, Italy and Spain. Sample material is recorded as cDNA or gDNA derived from T cells, B-cell-depleted T cells, or PBMCs.

Authors' analysis steps: Amplification from reference gene primers served as the basis for estimated nucleated cell counts. Generated by immunoSEQ multiplex PCR, the TCRdb table keeps only in-frame clones and is missing some. The DNA gave D and trimming, while V, J and clone size come from that table. The sample lists 70,000 to 95,000 clones; approximately 92% were seen once. The CDR3 runs 18 residues. The sample taken for sequencing was peripheral blood. The TCR comes from a woman in her fifties or sixties with active COVID-19. The V gene is TRBV21-1, the J gene TRBJ2-7; the table assigns TRBD2, which was not confirmed against the DNA. TRBV21-1 is recorded as a pseudogene. The CDR3 here is CASSKGDSGGPSSYEQYF. CDR3 bases: TGTGCCAGCAGCAAAGGAGATAGCGGGGGGCCCAGCTCCTACGAGCAGTACTTC.